These 2 T cell receptor beta chains originate from one sample sequenced in a study of cytomegalovirus exposure and HLA in healthy donors listed by TCRdb under 2017. Receptors were amplified or captured by the immunoSEQ multiplex PCR assay. For the multiplex PCR, a mixture combining 60 forward primers for TCR Vbeta segments and 13 reverse primers for TCR Jbeta segments was used. This is the immuneACCESS table as TCRdb keeps it, with only in-frame sequences that have V and J called. A part of the clones is gone; compared with another copy, unresolved V genes explain less than half, and the rest is unexplained. Counted in this sample were about 150,000 clones; about 70% of them appeared once. The ten largest clonotypes hold 1.5% to 2% of the sample. Sequencing was done on a sample of PBMCs. These receptors were taken from a middle-aged woman in good health and CMV-seronegative.

This chain connects TRBV19 to TRBJ2-7, with TRBD2 identical over 7 bases. Germline V lookup: CDR1 LNHDA, CDR2 SQIVND (reference sequence). V shed 2 bases, J shed 2 bases, and the junction held 12 bases outside the gene matches. The CDR3 spans 17 residues. CDR3 region: CASSINSASGTAYEQYF. CDR3 nucleotide sequence: TGTGCCAGTAGTATAAACAGCGCTAGCGGTACCGCCTACGAGCAGTACTTC.

The chain is built from TRBV28 and TRBJ2-7, with TRBD2 matching 12 bases. V lost 4 bases to trimming and J lost 2 bases; unmatched junction nucleotides: 3. This CDR3 has 15 residues. From germline, CDR1 is MDHEN and CDR2 SYDVKM. The CDR3: CASSSASGGAYEQYF. The CDR3 nucleotides read TGTGCCAGCAGTTCGGCTAGCGGGGGGGCCTACGAGCAGTACTTC.